These T cell receptor beta chains were read from a single sample in a study of identical twins. Using its own MiXCR run on the 5' RACE reads, TCRdb lists one record per CDR3 protein. Of 450,000 to 600,000 distinct CDR3 sequences listed, 20% to 25% are singletons. These sequences were also reported in another study, on yellow fever vaccine responses in identical twins.

Sequenced: CD4+ T cells sorted from blood. The receptors were sampled from a woman under 30 in good health. Each CDR3 is given with its conserved first and last residue. Each record gives: D gene, CDR3 length, V gene, J gene, clone size, CDR3 protein, CDR3 DNA. D genes are given only for firm matches. The size of a clone is reported for some rows only, either as once, few or many, or as a class for expanded clones.

d_gene: TRBD1
len: 17
v_gene: TRBV11-2
j_gene: TRBJ1-6
abundance: NA
CDR3aa: CASSLGGGTGVNSPLHF
CDR3nt: TGTGCCAGCAGCTTAGGGGGGGGGACAGGGGTTAATTCACCCCTCCACTTT

d_gene: TRBD2
len: 15
v_gene: TRBV5-1
j_gene: TRBJ2-5
abundance: few
CDR3aa: CASSLSRGSRETQYF
CDR3nt: TGCGCCAGCAGCTTGAGTCGCGGGAGTAGGGAGACCCAGTACTTC

d_gene: NA
len: 15
v_gene: TRBV7-6
j_gene: TRBJ2-1
abundance: many
CDR3aa: CASSLTELGDNEQFF
CDR3nt: TGTGCCAGCAGCCTCACCGAGCTCGGGGACAATGAGCAGTTCTTC

d_gene: TRBD1
len: 15
v_gene: TRBV12-5
j_gene: TRBJ2-3
abundance: few
CDR3aa: CASGNRQGGTDTQYF
CDR3nt: TGTGCTAGTGGTAACCGACAGGGAGGCACAGATACGCAGTATTTT

d_gene: TRBD1
len: 15
v_gene: TRBV6-2/TRBV6-3
j_gene: TRBJ1-5
abundance: NA
CDR3aa: CASSYWDSRNQPQHF
CDR3nt: TGTGCCAGCAGTTACTGGGACAGTCGCAATCAGCCCCAGCATTTT

d_gene: NA
len: 16
v_gene: TRBV5-1
j_gene: TRBJ1-1
abundance: NA
CDR3aa: CASSRLGGVLNTEAFF
CDR3nt: TGCGCCAGCAGCCGCCTTGGGGGGGTATTGAACACTGAAGCTTTCTTT

d_gene: NA
len: 14
v_gene: TRBV25-1
j_gene: TRBJ1-5
abundance: few
CDR3aa: CASSEMGPNQPQHF
CDR3nt: TGTGCCAGCAGTGAAATGGGTCCCAATCAGCCCCAGCATTTT

d_gene: NA
len: 14
v_gene: TRBV2
j_gene: TRBJ2-2
abundance: few
CDR3aa: CASTRTANTGELFF
CDR3nt: TGTGCCAGCACCCGGACAGCGAACACCGGGGAGCTGTTTTTT

d_gene: TRBD1
len: 17
v_gene: TRBV6-2/TRBV6-3
j_gene: TRBJ2-1
abundance: few
CDR3aa: CASSYPRTGGSYNEQFF
CDR3nt: TGTGCCAGCAGTTACCCTAGGACAGGGGGCTCCTACAATGAGCAGTTCTTC

d_gene: TRBD2
len: 14
v_gene: TRBV7-2
j_gene: TRBJ2-1
abundance: few
CDR3aa: CASSTQRGGRGWFF
CDR3nt: TGTGCCAGCAGTACGCAGCGGGGGGGCCGGGGGTGGTTCTTC

d_gene: TRBD2
len: 15
v_gene: TRBV10-3
j_gene: TRBJ2-1
abundance: many
CDR3aa: CAISEVSGRADEQFF
CDR3nt: TGTGCCATCAGTGAAGTTAGCGGGAGGGCAGATGAGCAGTTCTTC

d_gene: TRBD1
len: 12
v_gene: TRBV12-3/TRBV12-4
j_gene: TRBJ1-1
abundance: NA
CDR3aa: CASSPSQGEAFF
CDR3nt: TGTGCCAGCAGTCCATCACAGGGGGAAGCTTTCTTT

d_gene: TRBD1
len: 16
v_gene: TRBV29-1
j_gene: TRBJ1-1
abundance: NA
CDR3aa: CSAFTWSGGPNTEAFF
CDR3nt: TGCAGCGCCTTTACCTGGTCAGGGGGCCCGAACACTGAAGCTTTCTTT

d_gene: NA
len: 14
v_gene: TRBV15
j_gene: TRBJ2-1
abundance: NA
CDR3aa: CATSTEIPGNEQFF
CDR3nt: TGTGCCACCAGCACAGAGATTCCGGGGAATGAGCAGTTCTTC

d_gene: TRBD2
len: 16
v_gene: TRBV4-2
j_gene: TRBJ2-1
abundance: NA
CDR3aa: CASSQQGLAGENEQFF
CDR3nt: TGTGCCAGCAGCCAACAGGGACTAGCGGGAGAAAATGAGCAGTTCTTC

d_gene: NA
len: 12
v_gene: TRBV9
j_gene: TRBJ2-1
abundance: few
CDR3aa: CASSVSDGEQFF
CDR3nt: TGTGCCAGCAGCGTTTCAGACGGTGAGCAGTTCTTC

d_gene: NA
len: 13
v_gene: TRBV2
j_gene: TRBJ2-2
abundance: few
CDR3aa: CASGDFQTGELFF
CDR3nt: TGTGCCAGCGGGGACTTTCAGACCGGGGAGCTGTTTTTT

d_gene: NA
len: 12
v_gene: TRBV5-1
j_gene: TRBJ2-1
abundance: NA
CDR3aa: CASSRQGDEQFF
CDR3nt: TGCGCCAGCAGCCGACAAGGCGATGAGCAGTTCTTC

d_gene: TRBD2
len: 19
v_gene: TRBV28
j_gene: TRBJ2-1
abundance: NA
CDR3aa: CASSPIFKRTSGQYNEQFF
CDR3nt: TGTGCCAGCAGTCCAATATTCAAGCGGACTAGCGGGCAATACAATGAGCAGTTCTTC

d_gene: TRBD2
len: 15
v_gene: TRBV5-1
j_gene: TRBJ2-1
abundance: many
CDR3aa: CASSSTSGAYNEQFF
CDR3nt: TGCGCCAGCAGCTCGACTAGCGGAGCTTACAATGAGCAGTTCTTC

d_gene: NA
len: 12
v_gene: TRBV6-8
j_gene: TRBJ2-1
abundance: few
CDR3aa: CASRSSVDEQFF
CDR3nt: TGTGCCAGCAGATCTAGTGTGGATGAGCAGTTCTTC

d_gene: NA
len: 16
v_gene: TRBV19
j_gene: TRBJ2-6
abundance: few
CDR3aa: CASSLPVSSGANVLTF
CDR3nt: TGTGCCAGTAGTTTACCAGTTAGCTCTGGGGCCAACGTCCTGACTTTC

d_gene: NA
len: 14
v_gene: TRBV6-2/TRBV6-3
j_gene: TRBJ2-7
abundance: NA
CDR3aa: CASNPDGGSYEQYF
CDR3nt: TGTGCCAGCAATCCGGACGGAGGGTCCTACGAGCAGTACTTC

d_gene: NA
len: 13
v_gene: TRBV3-1
j_gene: TRBJ2-7
abundance: NA
CDR3aa: CASSRGGGNEQYF
CDR3nt: TGTGCCAGCAGTCGGGGTGGAGGCAACGAGCAGTACTTC

d_gene: NA
len: 15
v_gene: TRBV19
j_gene: TRBJ1-2
abundance: NA
CDR3aa: CASSINGPSNYGYTF
CDR3nt: TGTGCCAGTAGTATTAATGGGCCTTCCAACTATGGCTACACCTTC

d_gene: NA
len: 15
v_gene: TRBV3-1
j_gene: TRBJ2-6
abundance: NA
CDR3aa: CASSQDQPGANVLTF
CDR3nt: TGTGCCAGCAGCCAAGATCAACCTGGGGCCAACGTCCTGACTTTC

d_gene: NA
len: 16
v_gene: TRBV7-9
j_gene: TRBJ2-1
abundance: NA
CDR3aa: CASSLAFRSSYNEQFF
CDR3nt: TGTGCCAGCAGCTTAGCGTTTAGGAGCTCCTACAATGAGCAGTTCTTC

d_gene: TRBD1
len: 15
v_gene: TRBV14
j_gene: TRBJ1-1
abundance: few
CDR3aa: CASSRIQGSGTEAFF
CDR3nt: TGTGCCAGCAGCCGAATACAGGGGTCGGGCACTGAAGCTTTCTTT

d_gene: NA
len: 16
v_gene: TRBV5-1
j_gene: TRBJ2-1
abundance: NA
CDR3aa: CASSPGLLSSYNEQFF
CDR3nt: TGCGCCAGCAGCCCGGGACTTCTCAGCTCCTACAATGAGCAGTTCTTC

d_gene: TRBD1
len: 17
v_gene: TRBV24-1
j_gene: TRBJ2-2
abundance: NA
CDR3aa: CATSSRQGLPNTGELFF
CDR3nt: TGTGCCACCAGTTCCAGACAGGGGTTGCCGAACACCGGGGAGCTGTTTTTT

d_gene: TRBD2
len: 17
v_gene: TRBV11-2
j_gene: TRBJ2-2
abundance: few
CDR3aa: CASSLMPSGGSAGELFF
CDR3nt: TGTGCCAGCAGCTTAATGCCTAGCGGGGGGTCGGCCGGGGAGCTGTTTTTT

d_gene: TRBD2
len: 15
v_gene: TRBV9
j_gene: TRBJ2-1
abundance: few
CDR3aa: CASSVGIAGQSEQFF
CDR3nt: TGTGCCAGCAGCGTAGGAATAGCGGGACAAAGTGAGCAGTTCTTC

d_gene: NA
len: 14
v_gene: TRBV10-3
j_gene: TRBJ2-3
abundance: NA
CDR3aa: CAISTGYETDTQYF
CDR3nt: TGTGCCATCAGTACAGGGTACGAGACAGATACGCAGTATTTT

d_gene: TRBD2
len: 16
v_gene: TRBV5-1
j_gene: TRBJ2-3
abundance: medium-sized
CDR3aa: CASSDGSGGAVDTQYF
CDR3nt: TGCGCCAGCAGCGACGGGAGCGGGGGGGCCGTAGATACGCAGTATTTT

d_gene: NA
len: 16
v_gene: TRBV24-1
j_gene: TRBJ2-2
abundance: NA
CDR3aa: CATSGSGYANTGELFF
CDR3nt: TGTGCCACCAGTGGGTCGGGATACGCGAACACCGGGGAGCTGTTTTTT

d_gene: TRBD1
len: 15
v_gene: TRBV29-1
j_gene: TRBJ2-5
abundance: NA
CDR3aa: CSVEEPQGMGETQYF
CDR3nt: TGCAGCGTTGAAGAACCACAGGGGATGGGGGAGACCCAGTACTTC

d_gene: TRBD1
len: 15
v_gene: TRBV5-1
j_gene: TRBJ2-7
abundance: NA
CDR3aa: CASSLGPGQAYEQYF
CDR3nt: TGCGCCAGCAGCTTGGGACCGGGACAGGCCTACGAGCAGTACTTC

d_gene: NA
len: 14
v_gene: TRBV28
j_gene: TRBJ2-7
abundance: NA
CDR3aa: CASSFRLRIYEQYF
CDR3nt: TGTGCCAGCAGTTTTAGACTCAGAATCTACGAGCAGTACTTC

d_gene: TRBD1
len: 16
v_gene: TRBV2
j_gene: TRBJ1-2
abundance: few
CDR3aa: CASSPGQGAFRVGYTF
CDR3nt: TGTGCCAGCAGTCCGGGACAGGGGGCTTTTCGCGTCGGCTACACCTTC

d_gene: TRBD2
len: 15
v_gene: TRBV7-2
j_gene: TRBJ2-1
abundance: NA
CDR3aa: CASSFGLAGAREQFF
CDR3nt: TGTGCCAGCAGCTTTGGTCTAGCGGGAGCGAGGGAGCAGTTCTTC

d_gene: NA
len: 15
v_gene: TRBV5-8
j_gene: TRBJ1-1
abundance: NA
CDR3aa: CASSLVRGFDTEAFF
CDR3nt: TGTGCCAGCAGCTTGGTTCGGGGATTCGACACTGAAGCTTTCTTT